These 26 T cell receptor beta chains share one sample of origin, sequenced in a study of T cell responses to AZD1222 COVID-19 vaccine (dated by TCRdb to the early 2020s). The meaning of the sample's time point label: about 28 days (+/-7) after the second vaccine dose. To prepare the library, the immunoSEQ multiplex PCR assay was applied. Sourced from immuneACCESS, this table was stored by TCRdb with only in-frame sequences that have V and J called. A share of the clones is absent; for the studies checked, an unresolved V gene accounts for under half, and the remainder has no known explanation. The sample table shows about 160,000 clones, and roughly 92% are seen once. In total, the top ten clones hold roughly 5% of the sample. Sequencing used peripheral blood, obtained 28 days after the second AZD1222 dose. The receptors originated from an adult who received the AZD1222 COVID-19 vaccine.

The V gene is TRBV7-2, the J gene TRBJ2-1; 7 nucleotides align to TRBD1. This CDR3 region has 17 residues. V was clipped by 1 base and J by 7 bases; unmatched bases: 13. The germline gives CDR1 SGHTA, CDR2 FQGNSA. The CDR3 loop reads CASSLVGRRVDRNEQFF. DNA for the CDR3: TGTGCCAGCAGCTTAGTAGGTCGGCGGGTGGACAGGAATGAGCAGTTCTTC.

The chain has TRBV19 and TRBJ1-1, with D possibly TRBD1 on 6 matching bases. Per the germline V gene, CDR1 is LNHDA and CDR2 is SQIVND (reference sequence). V lost 1 base and J lost 7, with 16 bases in between. The CDR3 runs 15 residues. CDR3 loop: CASSIGFTGRDEAFF. The CDR3 DNA is TGTGCCAGTAGTATAGGATTCACAGGGAGGGATGAAGCTTTCTTT.

The J gene is TRBJ1-1, the V gene TRBV4-2, with a possible D match to TRBD1 (6 bases). The CDR3 is made up of 13 amino acids. From germline, CDR1 is LGHNA and CDR2 YNFKEQ. The ends were cut back, 5 bases at V and 5 bases at J, with 12 bases in the middle. The CDR3 nucleotides are TGTGCCAGCAGCTGGTCAGGGGCAACTGAAGCTTTCTTT. It codes for CASSWSGATEAFF.

The chain has TRBV6-1 and TRBJ1-2, with a possible D match to TRBD1 (6 bases). Trimming stripped 2 bases from V and 4 bases from J, with 14 bases between. Germline V gives CDR1 MNHNS, CDR2 SASEGT. The CDR3 has 15 residues. CDR3 sequence (DNA): TGTGCCAGCAGTGAACTGAACAGGGACCTCTATGGCTACACCTTC. Encoded protein: CASSELNRDLYGYTF.

V is TRBV10-3 and J is TRBJ2-7, with no clear D. Germline CDR1 is ENHRY and CDR2 is SYGVKD. V dropped 3 bases and J dropped 5 bases, with 8 bases sitting between them. CDR3 length: 12 residues. The CDR3 region has the DNA TGTGCCATCAGTGATATTAGGAACGAGCAGTACTTC. It codes for CAISDIRNEQYF.

The V and J genes are TRBV5-1 and TRBJ1-6, with 12 bases fitting TRBD1. The CDR3 length is 17 residues. Germline CDR1 reads SGHRS; CDR2 reads YFSETQ. J lost 9 bases, V lost 3 bases, and 10 bases had no gene match. The CDR3 spells CASSSRGTGQGASPLHF. The CDR3 nucleotides read TGCGCCAGCAGCTCCCGGGGAACGGGACAGGGGGCTTCACCCCTCCACTTT.

The chain carries TRBV6-2 or TRBV6-3 and TRBJ1-2; TRBD1 is a possible D gene (6 bases). This CDR3 spans 14 amino acids. The V end lost 4 bases, the J end lost 0 bases, and 9 bases lay between the germline ends. Per germline, CDR1 MNHEY and CDR2 SVGEGT. CDR3 DNA sequence: TGTGCCAGCAGTTCGACAGGTGCTAACTATGGCTACACCTTC. Amino acid sequence: CASSSTGANYGYTF.

As to this clone: This same CDR3 is encoded by further DNA sequences in the sample. The chain combines TRBV7-9 with TRBJ2-3; no reliable D call. Trimming shortened V by 5 bases and J by 2 bases, and 2 bases separated the two germline ends. This CDR3 is 11 amino acids long. Germline CDR1 SEHNR, CDR2 FQNEAQ (reference sequence). This CDR3 is CASSLTDTQYF. CDR3 coding DNA: TGTGCCAGCAGCCTCACAGATACGCAGTATTTT.

The rearrangement links TRBV5-1 to TRBJ2-1, with D possibly matching TRBD2 (6 bases). Germline CDR1 reads SGHRS; CDR2 reads YFSETQ. The CDR3 totals 14 residues. Trimming removed 4 bases from V and 4 bases from J, with 12 bases in between. The CDR3 loop reads CASSGLGGYNEQFF. The CDR3 DNA reads as TGCGCCAGCAGCGGGCTGGGGGGTTACAATGAGCAGTTCTTC.

The gene calls are TRBV10-3 and TRBJ1-6; 8 nucleotides agree with TRBD1. This CDR3 is built from 14 residues. Germline V gene sequence: CDR1 ENHRY, CDR2 SYGVKD. J was trimmed by 8 bases and V by 2 bases; bases with no gene match: 2. The CDR3: CAISELDRDSPLHF. CDR3 sequence (DNA): TGTGCCATCAGTGAGCTGGACAGGGATTCACCCCTCCACTTT.

The rearrangement uses TRBV27 and TRBJ2-7; D may correspond to TRBD1 or TRBD2 (5 bases each). Germline CDR1 MNHEY, CDR2 SMNVEV (reference sequence). The V and J ends lost 6 bases and 3 bases respectively, with 6 bases between them. The CDR3 is 11 amino acids. The CDR3 DNA reads TGTGCCAGCAGGGGGGTCTACGAGCAGTACTTC. Residues: CASRGVYEQYF.

This chain uses TRBV5-1 with TRBJ2-7; weak D call: TRBD1 (5 bases). The CDR3 runs 16 residues. V shed 0 bases and J shed 0 bases, with 13 bases lying between them. Germline loops: CDR1 SGHRS, CDR2 YFSETQ. CDR3 residues: CASSLGGHRTSYEQYF. CDR3 nucleotide sequence: TGCGCCAGCAGCTTGGGGGGCCACCGGACCTCCTACGAGCAGTACTTC.

The V and J genes are TRBV6-5 and TRBJ2-2; 7 bases fit TRBD2. Per germline, CDR1 MNHEY and CDR2 SVGAGI. V was clipped by 5 bases and J by 1 base; unmatched bases: 1. The CDR3 covers 14 residues. The CDR3, as DNA: TGTGCCAGCAGTCCGGGGGGGAACACCGGGGAGCTGTTTTTT. Encoded protein: CASSPGGNTGELFF.

V gene TRBV19 combines with J gene TRBJ1-3; D gene unclear. This CDR3 comprises 11 residues. Germline loops: CDR1 LNHDA, CDR2 SQIVND (reference sequence). Trimming pared 5 bases from V and 4 bases from J, leaving 3 bases between. The CDR3 spells CASSFGNTIYF. CDR3 nucleotide sequence: TGTGCCAGTAGTTTCGGAAACACCATATATTTT.

The chain uses TRBV19 and TRBJ1-2; 9 bases match TRBD1. Per the germline V gene, CDR1 is LNHDA and CDR2 is SQIVND (reference sequence). The CDR3 runs to 15 residues. J was trimmed by 4 bases and V by 4 bases; bases with no gene match: 7. This chain's CDR3 is CASSSRGQGGYGYTF. CDR3 in DNA: TGTGCCAGTAGTAGCAGGGGACAGGGTGGCTATGGCTACACCTTC.

The V and J genes are TRBV10-3 and TRBJ2-7; 10 bases agree with TRBD2. CDR3 length equals 14 residues. Germline V gene sequence: CDR1 ENHRY, CDR2 SYGVKD. V shed 4 bases and J 4 bases; nucleotides not matched to a gene: 4. CDR3 sequence (DNA): TGTGCCATCAGTGTAGCGGGAGGATATTACGAGCAGTACTTC. It codes for CAISVAGGYYEQYF.

The chain carries TRBV10-3 and TRBJ2-1; tentative D call: TRBD2 (6 bases). Germline loops: CDR1 ENHRY, CDR2 SYGVKD. The CDR3 is 14 residues long. V shed 6 bases and J shed 8 bases, with 17 bases lying between them. In DNA, the CDR3 is TGTGCCATCAGGCGGGGAGAGGTAGGGGATGAGCAGTTCTTC. This translates into CAIRRGEVGDEQFF.

The chain carries TRBV19 and TRBJ2-2, with D hard to call. Germline CDR1 is LNHDA and CDR2 is SQIVND (reference sequence). Deletions cut 5 bases from V and 2 bases from J, with 9 bases between. The CDR3 extends over 14 amino acids. CDR3 bases: TGTGCCAGTAGTTGGCAGCAAAACACCGGGGAGCTGTTTTTT. This codes for CASSWQQNTGELFF.

This sequence joins TRBV5-4 and TRBJ2-5, with D perhaps matching TRBD2 (6 bases). CDR1 is SGHNT and CDR2 is YYREEE in the germline V gene (reference sequence). V lost 4 bases to trimming and J lost 4 bases, with 14 bases between them. This CDR3 spans 14 amino acids. The CDR3 DNA reads as TGTGCCAGCAGCGCCGGGACTTACCTAGAGACCCAGTACTTC. This encodes CASSAGTYLETQYF.

This clone was detected only once. The chain employs TRBV4-2 and TRBJ2-2; no clear D. The germline gives CDR1 LGHNA, CDR2 YNFKEQ. V dropped 1 base and J dropped 4 bases, with 13 bases sitting between them. This CDR3 comprises 16 residues. This CDR3 reads CASSQGVGTITGELFF. The CDR3 nucleotides read TGTGCCAGCAGCCAAGGAGTCGGAACCATCACCGGGGAGCTGTTTTTT.

The rearrangement links TRBV9 to TRBJ2-7; 7 bases line up with TRBD1. Trimming removed 4 bases from V and 5 bases from J; junction bases left unmatched: 15. The CDR3 runs 16 residues. The germline V gene encodes CDR1 SGDLS and CDR2 YYNGEE. CDR3 loop: CASSKRNRGGYDEQYF. For the CDR3, the DNA is TGTGCCAGCAGCAAACGAAACAGGGGTGGCTATGACGAGCAGTACTTC.

This clone was seen a single time. The chain couples TRBV19 to TRBJ2-1; 10 nucleotides match TRBD2. Germline values: CDR1 LNHDA, CDR2 SQIVND (reference sequence). V shed 7 bases and J 8 bases; nucleotides not matched to a gene: 11. The CDR3 loop spans 15 amino acids. The CDR3 sequence is CASTVRSGRGDEQFF. CDR3 nucleotides: TGTGCCAGTACCGTAAGAAGCGGGAGGGGGGATGAGCAGTTCTTC.

The chain has TRBV28 and TRBJ2-1; 9 positions match TRBD2. The germline V gene has CDR1 MDHEN and CDR2 SYDVKM. CDR3 length: 15 residues. The V and J ends lost 7 bases and 4 bases, in that order; junction bases with no gene match: 8. The CDR3 DNA follows: TGTGCCAGCATCGCGGGAGGGCCTATTTACAATGAGCAGTTCTTC. Translating gives CASIAGGPIYNEQFF.

This clone was seen only a few times. This rearrangement joins TRBV11-2 to TRBJ1-2, with TRBD1 matching 8 bases. From germline, CDR1 is SGHAT and CDR2 FQNNGV. V was pared by 10 bases and J by 7 bases, with 11 bases of the junction left unmatched. The CDR3 is 13 amino acids. The CDR3 loop reads CAKSAGQGGGYTF. The CDR3 DNA reads TGTGCCAAGTCTGCCGGACAGGGCGGTGGCTACACCTTC.

This chain uses TRBV7-9 with TRBJ2-5, with 9 positions matching TRBD2. The trim removed 4 bases at V and 4 bases at J, leaving 13 bases unmatched. This CDR3 has 17 residues. In germline, CDR1 is SEHNR, CDR2 FQNEAQ (reference sequence). The CDR3 here is CASSSLRTSAAVETQYF. CDR3 coding DNA: TGTGCCAGCAGCTCACTTCGGACTAGCGCCGCCGTAGAGACCCAGTACTTC.

The chain recombines TRBV2 with TRBJ2-1, with TRBD2 identical over 10 bases. V lost 4 bases to trimming and J lost 13 bases; unmatched junction nucleotides: 13. This CDR3 has 15 amino acids. Germline V CDR1 and CDR2: SNHLY, FYNNEI. The CDR3 sequence is CASSGDLLAGRPQFF. DNA for the CDR3: TGTGCCAGCAGTGGGGACTTACTAGCGGGACGACCCCAGTTCTTC.